This T cell receptor beta chain derives from a study of molecular identifiers for immune sequencing clone quantification. With RNA at 10%, 30% or 50%, naive CD8 libraries came from around 18,000 to 910,000 sorted cells. Study outcomes and limitations: Detectable among 800,000 to 1,000,000 naive cells, according to reports, was Jurkat TCR RNA spiked in from one cell.

This clonotype was detected many times. Its antigen is unknown. This CDR3 region has 15 residues. Trimming shortened V by 4 bases and J by 3 bases, and 12 bases separated the two germline ends. The germline V gene encodes CDR1 SEHNR and CDR2 FQNEAQ (reference sequence). Each CDR3 protein is one row after TCRdb ran MiXCR on the PCR reads. The table lists more than 450,000 distinct CDR3 sequences, about 20% of them singletons. The chain has TRBV7-9 and TRBJ2-2; D assignment may be TRBD1 or TRBD2 (5 bases each). Material: naive CD8+ T cells from blood, with Jurkat cell RNA spiked in. Subset described: FACS-sorted CD8+CD4-CCR7+CD45RA+ naive T cells. The sequence derives from a human donor in good health. Some libraries in this study had Jurkat cell RNA spiked in. CDR3 coding DNA: TGTGCCAGCAGCTCGACGGGGCGATACACCGGGGAGCTGTTTTTT. Its translation is CASSSTGRYTGELFF.